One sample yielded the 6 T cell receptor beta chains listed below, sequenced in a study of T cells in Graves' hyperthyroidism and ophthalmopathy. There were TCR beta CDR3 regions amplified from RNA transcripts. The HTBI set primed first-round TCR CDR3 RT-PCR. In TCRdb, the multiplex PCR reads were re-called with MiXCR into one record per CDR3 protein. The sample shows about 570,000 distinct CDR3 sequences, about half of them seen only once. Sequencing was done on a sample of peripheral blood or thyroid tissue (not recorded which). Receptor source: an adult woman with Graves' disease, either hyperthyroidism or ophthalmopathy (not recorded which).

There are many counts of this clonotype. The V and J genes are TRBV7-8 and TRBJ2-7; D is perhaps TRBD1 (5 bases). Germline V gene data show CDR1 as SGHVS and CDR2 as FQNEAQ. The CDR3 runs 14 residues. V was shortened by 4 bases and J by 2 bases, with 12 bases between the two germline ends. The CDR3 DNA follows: TGTGCCAGCAGCTCGCAAGACAGCCCCTACGAGCAGTACTTC. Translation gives CASSSQDSPYEQYF. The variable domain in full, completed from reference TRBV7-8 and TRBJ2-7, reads GAGVSQSPRYKVAKRGQDVALRCDPISGHVSLFWYQQALGQGPEFLTYFQNEAQLDKSGLPSDRFFAERPEGSVSTLKIQRTQQEDSAVYLCASSSQDSPYEQYFGPGTRLTVT.

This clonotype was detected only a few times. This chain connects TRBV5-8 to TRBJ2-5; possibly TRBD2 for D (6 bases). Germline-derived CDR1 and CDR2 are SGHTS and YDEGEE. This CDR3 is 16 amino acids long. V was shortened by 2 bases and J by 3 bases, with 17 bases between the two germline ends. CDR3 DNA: TGTGCCAGCAGCTTTGGAACTCAGCAGCGGGAAGAGACCCAGTACTTC. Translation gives CASSFGTQQREETQYF.

CDR3: CSARKTGNTGELEQYF. CDR3 bases: TGCAGTGCTAGAAAGACAGGGAACACCGGGGAGCTCGAGCAGTACTTC. The chain has TRBV20-1 and TRBJ2-7; 7 nucleotides align to TRBD1. The CDR3 has 16 residues. CDR1 is DFQATT, CDR2 SNEGSKA, per germline (reference sequence). V lost 2 bases to trimming and J lost 6 bases; unmatched junction nucleotides: 16.

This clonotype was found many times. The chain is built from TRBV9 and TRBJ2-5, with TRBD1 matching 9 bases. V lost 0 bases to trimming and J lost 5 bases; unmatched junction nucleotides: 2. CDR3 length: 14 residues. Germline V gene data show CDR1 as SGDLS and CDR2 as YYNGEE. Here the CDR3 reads CASSVGTGVETQYF. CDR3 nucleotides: TGTGCCAGCAGCGTAGGGACAGGGGTGGAGACCCAGTACTTC.

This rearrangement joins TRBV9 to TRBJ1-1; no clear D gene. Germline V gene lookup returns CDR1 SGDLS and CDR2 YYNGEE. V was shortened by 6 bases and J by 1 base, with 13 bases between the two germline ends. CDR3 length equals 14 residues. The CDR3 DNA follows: TGTGCCAGCACGCCTCTAATGTGGAACACTGAAGCTTTCTTT. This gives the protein CASTPLMWNTEAFF.

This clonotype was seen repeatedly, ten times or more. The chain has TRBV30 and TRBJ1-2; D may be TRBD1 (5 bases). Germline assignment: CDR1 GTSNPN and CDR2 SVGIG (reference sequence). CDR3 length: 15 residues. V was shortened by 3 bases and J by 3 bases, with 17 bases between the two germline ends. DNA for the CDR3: TGTGCCTGGAGCCCCGGGACGGACGCAGACTATGGCTACACCTTC. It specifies CAWSPGTDADYGYTF.